The entry that follows covers one T cell receptor beta chain sequence. Its antigen is not known. Trimming cost V 9 bases and J 3 bases; bases outside gene matches: 5. This CDR3 has 14 amino acids. Germline V gene data show CDR1 as LNHDA and CDR2 as SQIVND (reference sequence). Amplification used 60 Vbeta primers and 13 Jbeta primers. Method: immunoSEQ multiplex PCR; TCRdb's copy keeps in-frame clones and lacks some. In the table there are 85,000 to 95,000 clones, about 80% of which are singletons. This specimen comes from a study of cytomegalovirus exposure and HLA in healthy donors. On the study more broadly: Previous work identified around 120 million unique TCR beta sequences from about 179 million T cells. General study findings and limits: Many donors shared some public TCRs, even though most TCR sequences were rare.

The sample comprised PBMCs. The TCR sequence derives from a man aged 25-40 years in good health and CMV-seropositive. V gene TRBV19 combines with J gene TRBJ2-2; 9 bases are a match to TRBD1. The CDR3 here is CASRDRGDTGELFF. CDR3 sequence (DNA): TGTGCCAGCAGAGACAGGGGGGACACCGGGGAGCTGTTTTTT.